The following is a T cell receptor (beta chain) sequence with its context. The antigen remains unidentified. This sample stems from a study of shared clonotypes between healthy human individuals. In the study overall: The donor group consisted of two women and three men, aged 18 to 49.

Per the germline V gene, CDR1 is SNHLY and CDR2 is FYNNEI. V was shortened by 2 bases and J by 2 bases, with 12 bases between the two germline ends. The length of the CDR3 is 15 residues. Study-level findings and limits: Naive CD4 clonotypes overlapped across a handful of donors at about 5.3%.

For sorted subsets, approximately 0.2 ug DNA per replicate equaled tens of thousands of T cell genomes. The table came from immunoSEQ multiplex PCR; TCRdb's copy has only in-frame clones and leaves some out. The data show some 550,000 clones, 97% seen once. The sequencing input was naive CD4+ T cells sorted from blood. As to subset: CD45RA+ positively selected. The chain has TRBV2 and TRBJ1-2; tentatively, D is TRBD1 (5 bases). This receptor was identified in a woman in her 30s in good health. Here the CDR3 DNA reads TGTGCCAGCAGTGAATTGAGGGGACCAAACTATGGCTACACCTTC. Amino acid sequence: CASSELRGPNYGYTF.